One sample yielded the 11 T cell receptor beta chains listed below, sequenced in a study of graft-versus-host responses after intestinal transplantation (dated by TCRdb to the early 2020s). The library was made by the immunoSEQ multiplex PCR assay. TCRdb carries this immuneACCESS record with in-frame sequences only. Its versions omit some clonotypes, under half of them owing to an unresolved V gene in the studies checked, with the rest unexplained. Present in this sample are about 17,000 clones, 79% of which were seen just once. Of the sample, around 7.4% is held by the ten largest clones. Intraepithelial and lamina propria lymphocytes were isolated from graft specimens using dithiothreitol, EDTA incubations and collagenase D digestion. Sequencing used ileum tissue, obtained about 460 days after intestinal transplant. These receptors all stem from a human patient who received an intestinal transplant, so some T cells may come from the graft donor.

Of note for this clone: Other DNA sequences in the sample encode the same CDR3. CDR3 protein: CASSLGGRAGETQYF. Here the CDR3 DNA reads TGTGCCAGCAGCTTGGGGGGCAGGGCGGGGGAGACCCAGTACTTC. This rearrangement joins TRBV5-4 to TRBJ2-5; D may be TRBD2 (6 bases). V was trimmed by 0 bases and J by 5 bases, leaving 14 bases between them. This CDR3 comprises 15 residues. Germline CDR1 SGHNT, CDR2 YYREEE (reference sequence).

DNA for the CDR3: TGTGCCAGCAGCTTGACAGGGGGCGCTTCCTACGGCTACACCTTC. The encoded protein is CASSLTGGASYGYTF. V and J are TRBV7-3 and TRBJ1-2; 10 nucleotides match TRBD1. Germline assignment: CDR1 SGHTA and CDR2 FQGTGA. CDR3 length: 15 residues. V lost 3 bases, J lost 8 bases, and 9 bases stayed unmatched.

The J gene is TRBJ2-7, the V gene TRBV5-1, with D maybe TRBD1 (5 bases). This CDR3 region has 14 residues. V was cut by 0 bases and J by 3 bases, with 10 bases left in between. The V gene's germline CDR1 is SGHRS and CDR2 YFSETQ. The CDR3 region is CASSLVGQGYEQYF. CDR3 sequence (DNA): TGCGCCAGCAGCTTGGTCGGGCAGGGCTACGAGCAGTACTTC.

The chain uses TRBV5-5 and TRBJ1-1, with D uncertain. Deletions cut 5 bases from V and 10 bases from J, with 15 bases between. Germline CDR1 reads SGHKS; CDR2 reads YYEKEE (reference sequence). The CDR3 extends over 12 amino acids. For the CDR3, the DNA is TGTGCCAGCAGTCCGGTCGGCCTGAGAGCTTTCTTT. Translated: CASSPVGLRAFF.

The J gene is TRBJ1-2, the V gene TRBV6-1; D may be TRBD1 (5 bases). This CDR3 region has 14 residues. Germline V gene data show CDR1 as MNHNS and CDR2 as SASEGT. V lost 8 bases to trimming and J lost 4 bases, with 17 bases between them. This CDR3 reads CASLKGERSYGYTF. In nucleotides, the CDR3 is TGTGCCAGCCTAAAAGGGGAAAGGAGCTATGGCTACACCTTC.

This clone was recorded once. The chain links TRBV7-9 to TRBJ2-5; D may be TRBD1 (6 bases). This CDR3 is 14 amino acids long. Germline loops: CDR1 SEHNR, CDR2 FQNEAQ (reference sequence). Deletions cut 5 bases from V and 0 bases from J, with 10 bases between. CDR3 sequence reads: CASSTRQDQETQYF. The CDR3 nucleotides read TGTGCCAGCAGCACCCGACAGGACCAAGAGACCCAGTACTTC.

The gene calls are TRBV6-5 and TRBJ1-3; unclear D gene. Germline CDR1 MNHEY, CDR2 SVGAGI. The CDR3 totals 16 residues. V shed 0 bases and J shed 0 bases, with 9 bases lying between them. The CDR3 DNA sequence: TGTGCCAGCAGTTACTCCCTCTACATCTCTGGAAACACCATATATTTT. It yields the protein CASSYSLYISGNTIYF.

This chain links TRBV15 with TRBJ2-5; D is tentatively TRBD1 or TRBD2 (5 bases each). Per germline, CDR1 LNHNV and CDR2 YYDKDF (reference sequence). Trimming shortened V by 5 bases and J by 1 base, and 14 bases separated the two germline ends. The CDR3 has 15 amino acids. DNA of the CDR3: TGTGCCACCAGCCCCTGGTGGGGGTCCCAAGAGACCCAGTACTTC. Protein: CATSPWWGSQETQYF.

As regards this clone: Its ends do not fully match the called genes, so a read error is possible. This chain connects TRBV7-7 to TRBJ2-1, with D possibly being TRBD2 (5 bases). CDR1 is SSHAT and CDR2 is FNYEAQ in the germline V gene (reference sequence). The CDR3 totals 15 residues. Here the CDR3 reads CASSHGLVGYNEQFF. CDR3 coding DNA: TGTGCTAGCAGCCATGGACTTGTAGGGTACAATGAGCAGTTCTTC.

The chain employs TRBV6-1 and TRBJ1-6, with unresolved D. V dropped 1 base and J dropped 9 bases, with 1 base sitting between them. The CDR3 spans 11 residues. Germline CDR1 and CDR2: MNHNS and SASEGT. The CDR3 protein is CASSEGSPLHF. The CDR3 DNA follows: TGTGCCAGCAGTGAAGGTTCACCCCTCCACTTT.

The CDR3, as DNA: TGTGCCAGCAGCTTATATAGGGGCCCCGGGGAGCTGTTTTTT. Amino acids: CASSLYRGPGELFF. This chain joins TRBV7-9 and TRBJ2-2, with a possible D match to TRBD1 (5 bases). The CDR3 runs 14 residues. The V gene's germline CDR1 is SEHNR and CDR2 FQNEAQ (reference sequence). Trimming took off 2 bases at V and 6 bases at J, with 10 bases between the two ends. The full variable domain, in which reference TRBV7-9 and TRBJ2-2 provide the parts outside the CDR3, is DTGVSQNPRHKITKRGQNVTFRCDPISEHNRLYWYRQTLGQGPEFLTYFQNEAQLEKSRLLSDRFSAERPKGSFSTLEIQRTEQGDSAMYLCASSLYRGPGELFFGEGSRLTVL.